These 30 T cell receptor beta chains came from one sample sequenced in a study of OX40 agonist ivuxolimab in advanced cancers. Sequencing was performed with immunoSEQ multiplex PCR; in TCRdb, only in-frame clones are kept and a portion is missing. The sample lists roughly 37,000 clones, around two thirds occurring once. The sample in question was CD4+ or CD8+ T cells sorted from blood, obtained in a trial of the OX40 agonist ivuxolimab. These receptors all stem from an adult with an advanced solid tumor such as melanoma, head and neck, liver or kidney cancer.

The chain uses TRBV5-6 and TRBJ1-2; TRBD1 might be the D (6 bases). V was shortened by 0 bases and J by 8 bases, with 17 bases between the two germline ends. Germline CDR1 and CDR2: SGHDT and YYEEEE. This CDR3 has 15 residues. The CDR3 loop is CASSLGQAAGRGYTF. The DNA of the CDR3 is TGTGCCAGCAGCTTGGGACAGGCGGCCGGACGCGGCTACACCTTC.

This rearrangement joins TRBV9 to TRBJ2-3; unclear D gene. V gave up 0 bases and J gave up 6 bases, with 14 bases separating them. The CDR3 is made up of 15 amino acids. The germline V gene encodes CDR1 SGDLS and CDR2 YYNGEE. DNA for the CDR3: TGTGCCAGCAGCGTAGTTAGCTCGTTCGGGGATACGCAGTATTTT. It encodes CASSVVSSFGDTQYF.

The chain is built from TRBV6-6 and TRBJ2-7, with 9 bases matching TRBD1. CDR1 and CDR2 (germline): MNHNY, SVGAGI (reference sequence). CDR3 size: 15 residues. The V gene end was trimmed by 6 bases and the J gene end by 4 bases; junction bases not matched to a gene: 10. The CDR3 sequence: CASRINRGLAYEQYF. The CDR3 DNA reads as TGTGCCAGCAGAATAAACAGGGGGCTGGCTTACGAGCAGTACTTC.

This sequence joins TRBV6-1 and TRBJ1-1; D is ambiguous. Trimming left V 7 bases short and J 0 bases short, with 3 bases between. Germline V CDR1 and CDR2: MNHNS, SASEGT. The CDR3 extends over 11 amino acids. CDR3: CASKLNTEAFF. CDR3 DNA sequence: TGTGCCAGCAAGTTGAACACTGAAGCTTTCTTT.

This sequence joins TRBV4-1 and TRBJ1-6; 7 positions match TRBD1. The CDR3 length is 15 residues. V trimming: 0 bases; J trimming: 5 bases; junction bases outside the gene matches: 1. Germline V lookup: CDR1 MGHRA, CDR2 YSYEKL. The CDR3 spells CASSQDDRDNSPLHF. The CDR3 DNA follows: TGCGCCAGCAGCCAAGATGACAGGGATAATTCACCCCTCCACTTT.

The gene calls are TRBV5-4 and TRBJ2-5; 10 bases line up with TRBD2. V was pared by 0 bases and J by 6 bases, with 5 bases of the junction left unmatched. The length of the CDR3 is 15 residues. The V gene's germline CDR1 is SGHNT and CDR2 YYREEE (reference sequence). The CDR3 spells CASSLESGGAKTQYF. The CDR3 DNA is TGTGCCAGCAGCTTGGAAAGCGGGGGGGCGAAGACCCAGTACTTC.

The V call is TRBV7-6, the J call TRBJ1-6, with D unclear. The CDR3 contains 15 residues. Between the trimmed V and J ends, which lost 2 bases and 6 bases, there was a span of 11 bases. Germline V gives CDR1 SGHVS, CDR2 FNYEAQ. The CDR3 DNA follows: TGTGCCAGCAGCTTAATGACGGATCGTAATTCACCCCTCCACTTT. Translated, it gives CASSLMTDRNSPLHF.

The genes are TRBV30 and TRBJ1-6; D ambiguous. CDR1 is GTSNPN, CDR2 SVGIG, per germline (reference sequence). Trimming shortened V by 0 bases and J by 5 bases, and 5 bases separated the two germline ends. This CDR3 comprises 13 residues. As DNA, the CDR3 is TGTGCCTGGAGTGTAAGGAATAATTCACCCCTCCACTTT. Translated: CAWSVRNNSPLHF.

The chain joins TRBV6-6 to TRBJ1-1, with 9 nucleotides matching TRBD1. J was trimmed by 5 bases and V by 5 bases; bases with no gene match: 9. This CDR3 is 15 amino acids long. CDR1 and CDR2 from the germline V gene are MNHNY and SVGAGI (reference sequence). CDR3 coding DNA: TGTGCCAGCAGTACACGTGGGACAGGGAGAACTGAAGCTTTCTTT. This encodes CASSTRGTGRTEAFF.

In its sample, this clone was seen once. The rearrangement joins TRBV5-1 to TRBJ2-7; D is possibly TRBD1 (5 bases). Looked up from germline, CDR1 is SGHRS and CDR2 is YFSETQ. This CDR3 comprises 12 residues. V shed 4 bases and J shed 3 bases, with 8 bases lying between them. The CDR3 reads CASSVQGYEQYF. In DNA, the CDR3 is TGCGCCAGCAGCGTTCAGGGCTACGAGCAGTACTTC.

The chain employs TRBV5-1 and TRBJ2-5, with a weak D call TRBD1 (6 bases). CDR1 is SGHRS, CDR2 YFSETQ, per germline. Trimming stripped 2 bases from V and 5 bases from J, with 16 bases between. There are 15 residues in the CDR3. CDR3 sequence: CASSLMGHGGETQYF. The CDR3 DNA sequence: TGCGCCAGCAGCTTAATGGGACATGGTGGGGAGACCCAGTACTTC. The full variable domain, in which reference TRBV5-1 and TRBJ2-5 provide the parts outside the CDR3, is KAGVTQTPRYLIKTRGQQVTLSCSPISGHRSVSWYQQTPGQGLQFLFEYFSETQRNKGNFPGRFSGRQFSNSRSEMNVSTLELGDSALYLCASSLMGHGGETQYFGPGTRLLVL.

J is TRBJ1-1 and V is TRBV19, with D uncertain. This CDR3 is 15 amino acids long. Deletions cut 6 bases from V and 1 base from J, with 15 bases between. Per germline, CDR1 LNHDA and CDR2 SQIVND (reference sequence). CDR3 coding DNA: TGTGCCAGTAGAAAAGCACCGGCAGAGAACACTGAAGCTTTCTTT. As protein: CASRKAPAENTEAFF.

The V call is TRBV5-1, the J call TRBJ1-3; D not certain. The V gene lost 4 bases and the J gene lost 4 bases, with 15 bases spanning the gap. Germline V gene lookup returns CDR1 SGHRS and CDR2 YFSETQ. CDR3 length: 15 amino acids. The CDR3 here is CASSTDGSLGNTIYF. CDR3 nucleotides: TGCGCCAGCAGCACGGACGGTTCTCTGGGAAACACCATATATTTT.

This clone showed up just a few times. The chain links TRBV2 to TRBJ1-2, with unresolved D. This CDR3 contains 14 residues. V lost 4 bases, J lost 0 bases, and 9 bases lay in between. CDR1 and CDR2 from the germline V gene are SNHLY and FYNNEI. The CDR3, as DNA: TGTGCCAGCAGTGTCGGGGAAACTAACTATGGCTACACCTTC. Translation gives CASSVGETNYGYTF.

The rearrangement links TRBV6-5 to TRBJ1-1; no clear D gene. Germline V gives CDR1 MNHEY, CDR2 SVGAGI. The ends were cut back, 2 bases at V and 3 bases at J, with 10 bases in the middle. The CDR3 spans 14 residues. Here the CDR3 reads CASSYRVLDTEAFF. The CDR3 DNA is TGTGCCAGCAGTTACAGGGTTTTGGACACTGAAGCTTTCTTT.

This clone was counted a few times. The gene calls are TRBV28 and TRBJ2-3, with D unresolved. V was clipped by 3 bases and J by 4 bases, with 8 bases between them. This CDR3 spans 13 amino acids. Per the germline V gene, CDR1 is MDHEN and CDR2 is SYDVKM. The CDR3 bases are TGTGCCAGCAGTTTCCAAAACGCAGATACGCAGTATTTT. Translated, it gives CASSFQNADTQYF.

CDR3 protein: CASSARQLGGNTIYF. The CDR3 region has the DNA TGTGCCAGCAGTGCCCGACAGTTAGGGGGAAACACCATATATTTT. The chain carries TRBV6-1 and TRBJ1-3, with TRBD1 as a possible D gene (5 bases). V dropped 4 bases and J dropped 4 bases, with 14 bases sitting between them. Looked up from germline, CDR1 is MNHNS and CDR2 is SASEGT. The CDR3 length is 15 residues.

The chain is built from TRBV7-3 and TRBJ2-1; 8 bases map to TRBD2. The CDR3 consists of 14 residues. The germline V gene encodes CDR1 SGHTA and CDR2 FQGTGA. V was clipped by 5 bases and J by 9 bases; unmatched bases: 9. CDR3 sequence (DNA): TGTGCCAGCAGCCCCTCCAGCGGGGGAGGTGAGCAGTTCTTC. Protein: CASSPSSGGGEQFF.

The chain is built from TRBV11-2 and TRBJ1-2; the D is unclear. Germline CDR1 is SGHAT and CDR2 is FQNNGV. The V and J ends lost 1 base and 1 base respectively, with 7 bases between them. The CDR3 covers 14 residues. The CDR3 DNA follows: TGTGCCAGCAGCTTAGTTCCTCATAACTATGGCTACACCTTC. Its protein is CASSLVPHNYGYTF.

The chain uses TRBV7-9 and TRBJ2-3; possible D gene TRBD2, 6 bases. The CDR3 is 14 amino acids. Germline CDR1 reads SEHNR; CDR2 reads FQNEAQ (reference sequence). V shed 4 bases and J shed 1 base, with 9 bases lying between them. The CDR3 sequence is CASSSRLGTDTQYF. The CDR3 coding sequence is TGTGCCAGCAGCTCTCGACTAGGCACAGATACGCAGTATTTT.

The chain carries TRBV11-1 and TRBJ2-7; D gene unclear. Germline V gene sequence: CDR1 SGHAT, CDR2 FQDESV (reference sequence). This CDR3 spans 13 amino acids. The V end was cut by 5 bases, the J end by 4 bases, with 12 bases between. The CDR3 here is CASSPEDVYEQYF. CDR3 nucleotides: TGTGCCAGCAGCCCCGAGGACGTATACGAGCAGTACTTC. The complete variable domain, with remaining parts taken from reference TRBV11-1 and TRBJ2-7, reads EAEVAQSPRYKITEKSQAVAFWCDPISGHATLYWYRQILGQGPELLVQFQDESVVDDSQLPKDRFSAERLKGVDSTLKIQPAELGDSAMYLCASSPEDVYEQYFGPGTRLTVT.

The rearrangement joins TRBV10-2 to TRBJ1-1; D is unresolved. CDR3 size: 13 residues. CDR1 is WSHSY and CDR2 is SAAADI in the germline V gene. V lost 8 bases and J 2 bases, leaving 12 bases between the germline ends. The CDR3: CASFDGPNTEAFF. In DNA form, the CDR3 reads TGCGCCAGCTTCGACGGTCCAAACACTGAAGCTTTCTTT.

V usage is TRBV7-2 and J usage is TRBJ2-5; 8 bases match TRBD2. V shed 1 base and J 6 bases; nucleotides not matched to a gene: 4. The CDR3 spans 14 residues. Per germline, CDR1 SGHTA and CDR2 FQGNSA. Written as DNA, the CDR3 is TGTGCCAGCAGCTTAGACGGGGGGGTAAAGACCCAGTACTTC. Amino acid sequence: CASSLDGGVKTQYF.

The rearrangement uses TRBV29-1 and TRBJ1-2; no clear D gene. Germline V gene lookup returns CDR1 SQVTM and CDR2 ANQGSEA. CDR3 length: 10 residues. With 0 bases removed from V and 7 bases from J, the gap between germline ends came to 3 bases. CDR3: CSVEEGGYTF. CDR3 DNA sequence: TGCAGCGTTGAAGAGGGTGGCTACACCTTC.

The chain employs TRBV7-8 and TRBJ1-4; 7 bases are shared with TRBD1. The CDR3 is 15 amino acids. Unmatched junction bases numbered 7, after V lost 2 bases and J lost 7 bases. CDR1 and CDR2 from the germline V gene are SGHVS and FQNEAQ. The DNA of the CDR3 is TGTGCCAGCAGCTTATTGGTGGGACAGCTTGAAAAACTGTTTTTT. Translating gives CASSLLVGQLEKLFF.

This clone appeared a few times. The rearrangement joins TRBV30 to TRBJ1-6, with 11 nucleotides matching TRBD1. The CDR3 runs to 13 residues. J gave up 10 bases and V 5 bases, and 4 bases lay outside the gene matches. The germline CDR1 and CDR2 sequences are GTSNPN and SVGIG (reference sequence). In DNA form, the CDR3 reads TGTGCCTGGGGACAGGGGGCAGGATCACCCCTCCACTTT. Translating it yields CAWGQGAGSPLHF.

The rearrangement joins TRBV6-5 to TRBJ1-2; D unresolved. Trimming cost V 5 bases and J 8 bases, with 12 bases left between them. Germline-derived CDR1 and CDR2 are MNHEY and SVGAGI. The CDR3 is 12 residues long. In DNA, the CDR3 is TGTGCCAGCAGTGCTTACCTGGGAGGCTACACCTTC. It is translated as CASSAYLGGYTF.

The V gene is TRBV6-1, the J gene TRBJ2-4; a weak D match, TRBD2 (6 bases). The V end lost 2 bases, the J end lost 0 bases, and 17 bases lay between the germline ends. The CDR3 covers 18 residues. Germline loops: CDR1 MNHNS, CDR2 SASEGT. The CDR3 spells CASSESGLAILAKNIQYF. The CDR3 bases are TGTGCCAGCAGTGAATCGGGACTCGCCATCCTAGCCAAAAACATTCAGTACTTC.

This clone was counted once. CDR3 region: CASSFGETARQPQHF. The CDR3 coding sequence is TGTGCCAGCAGTTTTGGAGAAACCGCTAGACAGCCCCAGCATTTT. The gene calls are TRBV28 and TRBJ1-5; D gene ambiguous. The germline CDR1 and CDR2 sequences are MDHEN and SYDVKM. The V end was cut by 3 bases, the J end by 7 bases, with 16 bases between. The CDR3 loop spans 15 amino acids.

The chain combines TRBV23-1 with TRBJ2-1; D possibly matches TRBD1 or TRBD2 (8 bases each). TRBV23-1 is given ORF status, its function remaining uncertain. V dropped 4 bases and J dropped 5 bases, with 30 bases sitting between them. CDR3 size: 20 residues. The DNA of the CDR3 is TGCGCCAGCAGTCTTGACCGGGACAGGTGGAGCGGGGGCCACCACAATGAGCAGTTCTTC. Encoded protein: CASSLDRDRWSGGHHNEQFF.